This T cell receptor beta chain stems from a study of identifying expanded T cells in peripheral blood. Sequenced by immunoSEQ multiplex PCR; TCRdb stores in-frame clones only, minus some. The sample consists of approximately 140,000 clones, approximately 86% of them appearing once. The sequence came from a person between 18 and 69 years old in good health. Sequencing was performed on blood.

Written as DNA, the CDR3 is TGTGCCACCAGCAGAGAATCCGGGGCGAAGCCCCAGCATTTT. Its translation is CATSRESGAKPQHF. This chain connects TRBV15 to TRBJ1-5; D is perhaps TRBD1 (5 bases). V lost 0 bases and J 8 bases, leaving 11 bases between the germline ends. The germline CDR1 and CDR2 sequences are LNHNV and YYDKDF (reference sequence). This CDR3 comprises 14 residues.